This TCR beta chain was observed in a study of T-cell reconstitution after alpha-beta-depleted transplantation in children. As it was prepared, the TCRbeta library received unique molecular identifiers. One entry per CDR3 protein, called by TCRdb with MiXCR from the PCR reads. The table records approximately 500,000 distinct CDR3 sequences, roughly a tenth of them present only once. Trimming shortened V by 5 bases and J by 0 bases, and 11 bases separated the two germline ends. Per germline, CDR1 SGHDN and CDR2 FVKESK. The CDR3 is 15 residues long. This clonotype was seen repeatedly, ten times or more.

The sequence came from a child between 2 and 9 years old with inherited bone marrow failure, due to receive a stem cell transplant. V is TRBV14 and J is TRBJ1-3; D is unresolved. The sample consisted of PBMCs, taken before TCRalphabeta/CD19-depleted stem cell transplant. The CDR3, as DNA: TGTGCCAGCAGCAAGGACGGCCTCTCTGGAAACACCATATATTTT. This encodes CASSKDGLSGNTIYF.